These 22 T cell receptor beta chains originate from one sample sequenced in a study of blood T cell repertoires in COVID-19 (dated by TCRdb to about 2020). The library relied on the immunoSEQ multiplex PCR assay. Entries here come from immuneACCESS through TCRdb and include only in-frame sequences with V and J called. Some clones fail to appear in such tables; in the studies checked, an unresolved V gene covers under half of the shortfall, and the cause of the remainder is unknown. The sample contains about 120,000 clones, approximately 80% of them found a single time. The ten largest account for around 4% of the sample. Sequencing was done on a sample of peripheral blood. The origin of the receptors is a woman aged 50 to 60 with acute or convalescent COVID-19.

The CDR3 nucleotides read TGTGCCAGCAGTTCCGGGACTAGCGCGTACAATGAGCAGTTCTTC. Its translation is CASSSGTSAYNEQFF. This chain connects TRBV27 to TRBJ2-1; 10 nucleotides agree with TRBD2. The junction had 4 bases not matched to a gene; V was cut back by 4 bases and J by 4 bases. The CDR3 has 15 amino acids. The germline V gene has CDR1 MNHEY and CDR2 SMNVEV (reference sequence).

The chain couples TRBV5-4 to TRBJ1-2; the D is unclear. This CDR3 comprises 13 residues. Trimming cost V 6 bases and J 7 bases, with 16 bases left between them. Germline CDR1 reads SGHNT; CDR2 reads YYREEE (reference sequence). In DNA, the CDR3 is TGTGCCAGCACCCCCCGGGGAAAGGGTGGCTACACCTTC. It encodes CASTPRGKGGYTF.

This chain links TRBV6-5 with TRBJ1-3, with 7 bases lining up with TRBD1. J gave up 1 base and V 9 bases, and 3 bases lay outside the gene matches. The CDR3 length is 13 residues. Germline V gene lookup returns CDR1 MNHEY and CDR2 SVGAGI. CDR3 loop: CASRQGSGNTIYF. CDR3 coding DNA: TGTGCCAGTCGACAGGGATCTGGAAACACCATATATTTT.

The chain carries TRBV13 and TRBJ2-4; 7 bases agree with TRBD2. Trimming cost V 2 bases and J 7 bases; bases outside gene matches: 2. This CDR3 is 13 amino acids long. Per the germline V gene, CDR1 is PRHDT and CDR2 is FYEKMQ (reference sequence). The CDR3 DNA follows: TGTGCCAGCAGCTTACAGGGAGGGAACATTCAGTACTTC. Translating gives CASSLQGGNIQYF.

The rearrangement links TRBV19 to TRBJ1-5, with 8 bases matching TRBD1. CDR3 length: 13 residues. After removal of 9 bases from V and 7 bases from J, the junction contained 8 bases not matched to a gene. The germline V gene has CDR1 LNHDA and CDR2 SQIVND (reference sequence). The DNA of the CDR3 is TGTGCCAGCGGACAGGGAATGATACAGCCCCAGCATTTT. Encoded protein: CASGQGMIQPQHF.

This clone was seen only a few times. This chain joins TRBV5-5 and TRBJ2-7, with TRBD2 identical over 7 bases. With 1 base clipped from V and 0 bases from J, the junction kept 4 bases outside the gene matches. CDR1 SGHKS and CDR2 YYEKEE come from the germline V gene (reference sequence). There are 15 residues in the CDR3. The CDR3 sequence: CASSLRDYLSYEQYF. Here the CDR3 DNA reads TGTGCCAGCAGCTTGAGGGACTATCTCTCCTACGAGCAGTACTTC.

This rearrangement joins TRBV7-8 to TRBJ1-5; D is unclear. Germline V gene data show CDR1 as SGHVS and CDR2 as FQNEAQ. This CDR3 contains 15 residues. Deletions cut 5 bases from V and 3 bases from J, with 14 bases between. The CDR3 is CASSRTAGDNQPQHF. Here the CDR3 DNA reads TGTGCCAGCAGCAGGACGGCGGGAGACAATCAGCCCCAGCATTTT.

The chain has TRBV25-1 and TRBJ1-2, with a weak D call TRBD1 (5 bases). This CDR3 is built from 14 residues. V lost 6 bases, J lost 0 bases, and 11 bases lay in between. CDR1 and CDR2 from the germline V gene are MGHDK and SYGVNS. DNA of the CDR3: TGTGCCAGCAGGACAGAAGGAGCTAACTATGGCTACACCTTC. This encodes CASRTEGANYGYTF.

This clone was picked up a small number of times. The J gene is TRBJ1-1, the V gene TRBV7-2, with D perhaps TRBD1 (6 bases). The length of the CDR3 is 14 residues. CDR1 and CDR2 (germline): SGHTA, FQGNSA. Trimming stripped 3 bases from V and 6 bases from J, with 14 bases between. CDR3 in DNA: TGTGCCAGCAGCTTGGGGGGGCTAGTGGCTGAAGCTTTCTTT. It translates to CASSLGGLVAEAFF.

The genes are TRBV18 and TRBJ2-1, with D maybe TRBD1 (5 bases). Germline CDR1 is KGHSH and CDR2 is LQKENI. The CDR3 has 16 amino acids. V was clipped by 0 bases and J by 7 bases, with 16 bases between them. The CDR3 nucleotides read TGTGCCAGCTCACCACCCAGTCTGCGCCAGGGTAATGAGCAGTTCTTC. This gives the protein CASSPPSLRQGNEQFF.

The V call is TRBV19, the J call TRBJ1-1, with D possibly matching TRBD1 (5 bases). V was trimmed by 3 bases and J by 1 base, leaving 9 bases between them. Per the germline V gene, CDR1 is LNHDA and CDR2 is SQIVND (reference sequence). The length of the CDR3 is 14 residues. CDR3 amino acids: CASSMYQGNTEAFF. DNA of the CDR3: TGTGCCAGTAGTATGTACCAGGGGAACACTGAAGCTTTCTTT.

Here the CDR3 reads CAWSKAGGYEQYF. As DNA, the CDR3 is TGTGCCTGGAGTAAGGCAGGGGGTTACGAGCAGTACTTC. The chain uses TRBV30 and TRBJ2-7; 7 nucleotides line up with TRBD1. Germline CDR1 is GTSNPN and CDR2 is SVGIG (reference sequence). After removal of 2 bases from V and 4 bases from J, the junction contained 5 bases not matched to a gene. The CDR3 runs to 13 residues.

This clone appeared once. This chain joins TRBV10-3 and TRBJ1-2, with D possibly being TRBD1 (6 bases). The CDR3 extends over 13 amino acids. V was shortened by 10 bases and J by 7 bases, with 19 bases between the two germline ends. Germline assignment: CDR1 ENHRY and CDR2 SYGVKD. CDR3 in amino acids: CATMTGGPGGYTF. The CDR3 DNA reads TGTGCCACTATGACAGGCGGCCCCGGTGGCTACACCTTC.

CDR3 region: CSVRQGINQPQHF. The CDR3 bases are TGCAGCGTAAGACAGGGGATCAATCAGCCCCAGCATTTT. The J gene is TRBJ1-5, the V gene TRBV29-1, with TRBD1 matching 8 bases. V was pared by 6 bases and J by 3 bases, with 4 bases of the junction left unmatched. This CDR3 comprises 13 residues. Germline assignment: CDR1 SQVTM and CDR2 ANQGSEA.

This clone has more than one count but fewer than ten. The chain joins TRBV5-1 to TRBJ1-1, with 7 bases that match TRBD1. This CDR3 is built from 19 residues. The V segment lost 0 bases and the J segment 1 base; nucleotides outside the gene matches: 15. Germline loops: CDR1 SGHRS, CDR2 YFSETQ. CDR3 DNA sequence: TGCGCCAGCAGCTTGGCCAGGGAGACAGGGACCTTCCCGAACACTGAAGCTTTCTTT. Translated, it gives CASSLARETGTFPNTEAFF.

This clone has only a few counts. This chain connects TRBV3-1 (or the pseudogene TRBV3-2) to TRBJ1-6, with D perhaps TRBD1 (5 bases). V dropped 4 bases and J dropped 5 bases, with 9 bases sitting between them. CDR3 size: 14 residues. Germline-derived CDR1 and CDR2 are LGHDT and YNNKEL (reference sequence). The DNA of the CDR3 is TGTGCCAGCAGCCGAATGACAGATAATTCACCCCTCCACTTT. This encodes CASSRMTDNSPLHF.

This rearrangement joins TRBV27 to TRBJ1-2; 8 bases agree with TRBD1. CDR1 is MNHEY and CDR2 is SMNVEV in the germline V gene (reference sequence). Trimming at V came to 0 bases and at J to 7 bases, leaving 7 bases not matched to a gene. The CDR3 is 15 amino acids. DNA for the CDR3: TGTGCCAGCAGTTTATCGCAGGGGGCGCGGTTTGGCTACACCTTC. Translated, it gives CASSLSQGARFGYTF.

The rearrangement uses TRBV3-1 (or the pseudogene TRBV3-2) and TRBJ2-1; 9 positions agree with TRBD2. V gave up 1 base and J gave up 3 bases; unmatched junction bases: 7. Germline values: CDR1 LGHDT, CDR2 YNNKEL (reference sequence). This CDR3 is 17 amino acids long. The CDR3 sequence: CASSQVTGAGGYNEQFF. The CDR3 DNA follows: TGTGCCAGCAGCCAAGTAACCGGAGCGGGGGGCTACAATGAGCAGTTCTTC.

The chain is built from TRBV28 and TRBJ2-7; D is perhaps TRBD1 (5 bases). The length of the CDR3 is 14 residues. V was trimmed by 3 bases and J by 2 bases, leaving 11 bases between them. Germline values: CDR1 MDHEN, CDR2 SYDVKM. The CDR3 loop is CASSFSTGPYEQYF. CDR3 bases: TGTGCCAGCAGTTTCAGCACAGGCCCCTACGAGCAGTACTTC.

The chain carries TRBV10-3 and TRBJ2-1; D possibly corresponds to TRBD1 (6 bases). The CDR3 is made up of 14 amino acids. Germline-derived CDR1 and CDR2 are ENHRY and SYGVKD. The V end lost 8 bases, the J end lost 1 base, and 12 bases lay between the germline ends. CDR3 residues: CAICRDISYNEQFF. CDR3 nucleotides: TGTGCCATCTGCCGGGACATATCCTACAATGAGCAGTTCTTC.

The genes are TRBV21-1 and TRBJ1-1. TRBV21-1 is a known pseudogene. The CDR3 length is 17 residues. CDR3 region: CASSKRNTLPSEKEAFF. The CDR3 DNA sequence: TGTGCCAGCAGCAAAAGAAATACCCTGCCCTCTGAGAAAGAAGCTTTCTTT.

The chain uses TRBV18 and TRBJ1-4; 9 nucleotides align to TRBD1. The V gene end was trimmed by 4 bases and the J gene end by 6 bases; junction bases not matched to a gene: 0. The germline V gene encodes CDR1 KGHSH and CDR2 LQKENI. CDR3 length equals 13 residues. CDR3 region: CASSRQGDEKLFF. The CDR3 nucleotides read TGTGCCAGCTCACGACAGGGGGATGAAAAACTGTTTTTT.